Below are 28 T cell receptor beta chains sequenced from a single sample in a study of T cell changes during pregnancy in multiple sclerosis. Using immunoSEQ multiplex PCR, the repertoire was profiled, and TCRdb retains in-frame clones only, with some absent. The profile shows around 35,000 clones, 90% to 95% of them singletons. Sequenced here: CD4+ T cells from peripheral blood mononuclear cells, sampled after pregnancy. The source of these receptors is a female donor with multiple sclerosis, enrolled in a pregnancy study.

Here the CDR3 DNA reads TGTGCCAGCAGAACTCAGGGGATTCTTCTCTACGAGCAGTACTTC. Amino acid sequence: CASRTQGILLYEQYF. This chain joins TRBV28 and TRBJ2-7; TRBD1 might be the D (6 bases). Per the germline V gene, CDR1 is MDHEN and CDR2 is SYDVKM. V was clipped by 6 bases and J by 3 bases, with 18 bases between them. The CDR3 extends over 15 amino acids.

The V and J genes are TRBV2 and TRBJ1-4; possibly TRBD1 for D (5 bases). Germline assignment: CDR1 SNHLY and CDR2 FYNNEI. The CDR3 is 14 residues long. Trimming stripped 4 bases from V and 5 bases from J, with 11 bases between. The CDR3 sequence is CASSGDSGNEKLFF. The CDR3 DNA reads as TGTGCCAGCAGTGGCGACAGCGGGAATGAAAAACTGTTTTTT. The full variable domain, with the rest looked up from reference TRBV2 and TRBJ1-4, is EPEVTQTPSHQVTQMGQEVILRCVPISNHLYFYWYRQILGQKVEFLVSFYNNEISEKSEIFDDQFSVERPDGSNFTLKIRSTKLEDSAMYFCASSGDSGNEKLFFGSGTQLSVL.

The chain couples TRBV5-4 to TRBJ2-5; 13 nucleotides line up with TRBD2. Germline CDR1 reads SGHNT; CDR2 reads YYREEE (reference sequence). The trim removed 2 bases at V and 1 base at J, leaving 2 bases unmatched. The length of the CDR3 is 16 residues. DNA for the CDR3: TGTGCCAGCAGCTTAGGACTAGCGGGAGTCCAAGAGACCCAGTACTTC. This codes for CASSLGLAGVQETQYF.

A remark on this clone: Other DNA sequences in this specimen translate into the identical CDR3. CDR3 residues: CASSSRDRYTDTQYF. The CDR3 DNA is TGTGCCAGCAGCTCCCGGGACAGATACACGGATACGCAGTATTTT. The rearrangement joins TRBV9 to TRBJ2-3; 7 bases align to TRBD1. The CDR3 contains 15 residues. Per the germline V gene, CDR1 is SGDLS and CDR2 is YYNGEE. The V gene end was trimmed by 4 bases and the J gene end by 6 bases; junction bases not matched to a gene: 11.

The chain combines TRBV27 with TRBJ1-1; TRBD1 agrees at 11 bases. The CDR3 is 14 amino acids. V shed 3 bases, J shed 5 bases, and the junction held 2 bases outside the gene matches. CDR1 is MNHEY and CDR2 is SMNVEV in the germline V gene (reference sequence). CDR3 sequence: CASSFGTGGTEAFF. CDR3 in DNA: TGTGCCAGCAGTTTCGGGACAGGGGGGACTGAAGCTTTCTTT.

The chain links TRBV28 to TRBJ2-2, with 8 bases matching TRBD1. The CDR3 sequence is 13 residues long. Germline-derived CDR1 and CDR2 are MDHEN and SYDVKM. The V and J ends lost 7 bases and 4 bases, in that order; junction bases with no gene match: 2. DNA of the CDR3: TGTGCCAGCACCACAGGGGGCACCGGGGAGCTGTTTTTT. Residues: CASTTGGTGELFF.

This rearrangement joins TRBV9 to TRBJ2-1; TRBD2 is a possible D gene (5 bases). Trimming pared 4 bases from V and 8 bases from J, leaving 22 bases between. The CDR3 runs 16 residues. Germline loops: CDR1 SGDLS, CDR2 YYNGEE. CDR3 nucleotides: TGTGCCAGCAGCCCACTCGCGGGCACTACTTTAGATGAGCAGTTCTTC. Its protein product is CASSPLAGTTLDEQFF.

V gene TRBV28 combines with J gene TRBJ1-5; D gene ambiguous. The CDR3 totals 12 residues. The germline V gene encodes CDR1 MDHEN and CDR2 SYDVKM. Deletions cut 6 bases from V and 9 bases from J, with 12 bases between. The CDR3 sequence: CASSPVVGPQHF. The CDR3 coding sequence is TGTGCCAGCAGCCCTGTCGTCGGGCCCCAGCATTTT.

CDR3 amino acids: CASSSNPYIGGYTF. The CDR3 nucleotides are TGTGCCAGCAGTTCAAATCCCTACATCGGGGGCTACACCTTC. This chain connects TRBV27 to TRBJ1-2; D gene uncertain. This CDR3 has 14 residues. Germline V gene lookup returns CDR1 MNHEY and CDR2 SMNVEV (reference sequence). Trimming took off 4 bases at V and 8 bases at J, with 17 bases between the two ends.

The V and J genes are TRBV7-2 and TRBJ1-1; D uncertain. CDR1 is SGHTA and CDR2 is FQGNSA in the germline V gene. V was shortened by 2 bases and J by 3 bases, with 10 bases between the two germline ends. The CDR3 loop spans 14 amino acids. Here the CDR3 DNA reads TGTGCCAGCAGCTTATCGGTAATGGACACTGAAGCTTTCTTT. Its translation: CASSLSVMDTEAFF.

The gene calls are TRBV5-1 and TRBJ2-2; 7 positions match TRBD1. The CDR3 loop spans 17 amino acids. Trimming cost V 5 bases and J 5 bases; bases outside gene matches: 15. CDR1 SGHRS and CDR2 YFSETQ come from the germline V gene. The CDR3 spells CASRAPQGGLATGELFF. Here the CDR3 DNA reads TGCGCCAGCAGGGCCCCCCAAGGGGGCTTAGCTACCGGGGAGCTGTTTTTT.

The sample holds one count of this clone. The chain joins TRBV11-2 to TRBJ2-7, with 7 bases fitting TRBD2. CDR3 length: 12 residues. After removal of 1 base from V and 7 bases from J, the junction contained 1 base not matched to a gene. Germline V gene lookup returns CDR1 SGHAT and CDR2 FQNNGV. The CDR3 bases are TGTGCCAGCAGCTTAGGCGGGGGTGAGCAGTACTTC. This codes for CASSLGGGEQYF.

This clone appeared once. V gene TRBV19 combines with J gene TRBJ2-7; 12 bases agree with TRBD2. Germline-derived CDR1 and CDR2 are LNHDA and SQIVND (reference sequence). V gave up 7 bases and J gave up 6 bases; unmatched junction bases: 16. CDR3 length equals 17 residues. CDR3 DNA sequence: TGTGCCAGTAAGTCGTCGTATAGTGCTAGCGGGAGGGGCGAGCAGTACTTC. It specifies CASKSSYSASGRGEQYF.

The chain employs TRBV9 and TRBJ1-2; D remains ambiguous. The CDR3 loop spans 14 amino acids. CDR1 is SGDLS and CDR2 is YYNGEE in the germline V gene. Trimming took 6 bases from V and 2 from J, leaving 14 bases between them. This CDR3 is CASTRGDGNYGYTF. The CDR3 DNA sequence: TGTGCCAGCACTCGTGGCGACGGGAACTATGGCTACACCTTC. The entire variable domain, with the rest obtained from reference TRBV9 and TRBJ1-2, is as follows: DSGVTQTPKHLITATGQRVTLRCSPRSGDLSVYWYQQSLDQGLQFLIQYYNGEERAKGNILERFSAQQFPDLHSELNLSSLELGDSALYFCASTRGDGNYGYTFGSGTRLTVV.

The CDR3 reads CSVVRGGRGYTF. The CDR3 region has the DNA TGCAGCGTTGTGAGGGGGGGCCGTGGCTACACCTTC. The chain combines TRBV29-1 with TRBJ1-2; possible D gene TRBD1, 6 bases. V gave up 4 bases and J gave up 7 bases, with 13 bases separating them. The CDR3 spans 12 residues. Per germline, CDR1 SQVTM and CDR2 ANQGSEA.

The V gene is TRBV19, the J gene TRBJ2-2, with D perhaps TRBD2 (5 bases). Germline lookup yields CDR1 LNHDA and CDR2 SQIVND (reference sequence). Trimming left V 5 bases short and J 8 bases short, with 12 bases between. The CDR3 runs 13 residues. The CDR3 bases are TGTGCCAGTAGTCCACTCGGGGTGGGGGAGCTGTTTTTT. It yields the protein CASSPLGVGELFF.

This clone was seen only once. The chain joins TRBV7-2 to TRBJ2-2; D possibly corresponds to TRBD2 (6 bases). Germline lookup yields CDR1 SGHTA and CDR2 FQGNSA. V was pared by 3 bases and J by 3 bases, with 11 bases between. The CDR3 runs to 15 residues. The CDR3 nucleotides read TGTGCCAGCAGCTTGGGCCGGGACTACACCGGGGAGCTGTTTTTT. Its translation is CASSLGRDYTGELFF.

This chain joins TRBV6-1 and TRBJ1-4; maybe TRBD1 (5 bases). Between the trimmed V and J ends, which lost 2 bases and 0 bases, there was a span of 13 bases. CDR1 MNHNS and CDR2 SASEGT come from the germline V gene. The CDR3 is 17 amino acids. The CDR3 reads CASSEFSQGATNEKLFF. The DNA of the CDR3 is TGTGCCAGCAGTGAATTCTCCCAGGGCGCAACTAATGAAAAACTGTTTTTT.

The chain employs TRBV27 and TRBJ2-7, with D maybe TRBD2 (5 bases). There are 14 residues in the CDR3. Germline CDR1 MNHEY, CDR2 SMNVEV (reference sequence). With 0 bases removed from V and 3 bases from J, the gap between germline ends came to 9 bases. DNA of the CDR3: TGTGCCAGCAGTTTATCACTAGACGTCTACGAGCAGTACTTC. Translated: CASSLSLDVYEQYF.

V is TRBV9 and J is TRBJ2-7; no clear D gene. In germline, CDR1 is SGDLS, CDR2 YYNGEE. This CDR3 is 14 amino acids long. Trimming removed 0 bases from V and 2 bases from J, with 9 bases in between. The DNA of the CDR3 is TGTGCCAGCAGCGTAGGAACGGTTGCCTACGAGCAGTACTTC. It specifies CASSVGTVAYEQYF.

The CDR3 coding sequence is TGTGCCAGTAGTACCAGGACAGGGGGCTGGAACACTGAAGCTTTCTTT. Protein: CASSTRTGGWNTEAFF. The gene calls are TRBV19 and TRBJ1-1; 11 positions match TRBD1. This CDR3 spans 16 amino acids. Germline values: CDR1 LNHDA, CDR2 SQIVND (reference sequence). Trimming cost V 4 bases and J 1 base; bases outside gene matches: 5.

This clone was found once. The V and J genes are TRBV28 and TRBJ2-7; D is perhaps TRBD1 (6 bases). Trimming cost V 4 bases and J 6 bases, with 19 bases left between them. Germline-derived CDR1 and CDR2 are MDHEN and SYDVKM. The CDR3 is made up of 15 amino acids. The CDR3 DNA reads as TGTGCCAGCAGTTCTGGACAGAGGGATGGGGCCGAGCAGTACTTC. Its protein is CASSSGQRDGAEQYF.

The rearrangement uses TRBV18 and TRBJ2-7; D is unclear. The CDR3 loop spans 14 amino acids. Germline V lookup: CDR1 KGHSH, CDR2 LQKENI. The V end lost 2 bases, the J end lost 1 base, and 9 bases lay between the germline ends. The DNA for the CDR3 is TGTGCCAGCTCACCAAGGCAGGTTTCCTACGAGCAGTACTTC. Its protein product is CASSPRQVSYEQYF.

This chain uses TRBV7-2 with TRBJ1-1; D not certain. In germline, CDR1 is SGHTA, CDR2 FQGNSA. V lost 1 base, J lost 4 bases, and 7 bases lay in between. CDR3 size: 13 residues. CDR3 amino acids: CASSLGPSTEAFF. The CDR3 nucleotides read TGTGCCAGCAGCTTAGGCCCCAGCACTGAAGCTTTCTTT. The variable domain in full, with the rest retrieved from reference TRBV7-2 and TRBJ1-1, is GAGVSQSPSNKVTEKGKDVELRCDPISGHTALYWYRQSLGQGLEFLIYFQGNSAPDKSGLPSDRFSAERTGGSVSTLTIQRTQQEDSAVYLCASSLGPSTEAFFGQGTRLTVV.

The chain couples TRBV6-5 to TRBJ2-2; D not resolved. The CDR3 extends over 13 amino acids. V lost 4 bases, J lost 4 bases, and 7 bases lay in between. Germline assignment: CDR1 MNHEY and CDR2 SVGAGI. CDR3 sequence reads: CASSFVPTGELFF. The DNA for the CDR3 is TGTGCCAGCAGTTTCGTCCCCACCGGGGAGCTGTTTTTT.

The chain uses TRBV6-6 and TRBJ1-1; 7 bases map to TRBD1. Trimming at V came to 6 bases and at J to 4 bases, leaving 8 bases not matched to a gene. This CDR3 is 14 amino acids long. CDR1 and CDR2 from the germline V gene are MNHNY and SVGAGI (reference sequence). In nucleotides, the CDR3 is TGTGCCAGCAGCGACAGGGCGCAGGGCACTGAAGCTTTCTTT. The encoded protein is CASSDRAQGTEAFF.

The rearrangement links TRBV6-5 to TRBJ2-1; TRBD2 agrees at 10 bases. Germline assignment: CDR1 MNHEY and CDR2 SVGAGI. Germline trimming cut 6 bases from V and 6 bases from J; bases unmatched to any gene: 8. The CDR3 contains 15 residues. The CDR3, as DNA: TGTGCCAGCAGCCAGCTAGCGGGGGCCCCCAATGAGCAGTTCTTC. Translated, it gives CASSQLAGAPNEQFF.

The rearrangement links TRBV7-9 to TRBJ1-4; TRBD1 aligns across 7 bases. V shed 2 bases, J shed 5 bases, and the junction held 5 bases outside the gene matches. The CDR3 covers 15 residues. The V gene's germline CDR1 is SEHNR and CDR2 FQNEAQ (reference sequence). This CDR3 reads CASSLKGALNEKLFF. For the CDR3, the DNA is TGTGCCAGCAGCTTAAAGGGGGCCCTCAATGAAAAACTGTTTTTT.